These 9 T cell receptor beta chains were sequenced from one sample in a study of T-cell memory formation after mild COVID-19. Each CDR3 protein is one row after TCRdb ran MiXCR on the 5' RACE reads. Among about 180,000 distinct CDR3 sequences, 18% were seen once, and the ten largest hold 3% to 4%. Sequenced material: PBMCs or a T cell subset sorted from them (not recorded which). These receptors were taken from a man younger than 30 who had mild COVID-19 (a few samples of this study predate the infection). Cell type and time point are not known.

The CDR3 DNA is TGTGCCATCGGTCGGGACAGACTCACCGGGGAGCTGTTTTTT. As protein: CAIGRDRLTGELFF. The V call is TRBV10-3, the J call TRBJ2-2; 7 bases fit TRBD1. V shed 8 bases and J 4 bases; nucleotides not matched to a gene: 7. Germline V gene sequence: CDR1 ENHRY, CDR2 SYGVKD. The CDR3 is made up of 14 amino acids.

This clonotype came up a few times. The genes are TRBV11-2 and TRBJ1-2; possible D gene TRBD1, 6 bases. CDR1 and CDR2 (germline): SGHAT, FQNNGV. The CDR3 has 16 amino acids. V lost 5 bases and J lost 4, with 20 bases in between. In DNA form, the CDR3 reads TGTGCCAGCAGCGCAGCAGGGGACGGCGGGATCTATGGCTACACCTTC. It specifies CASSAAGDGGIYGYTF.

This clonotype was seen a handful of times. The rearrangement uses TRBV29-1 and TRBJ2-2; D is tentatively TRBD1 or TRBD2 (6 bases each). The CDR3 length is 16 residues. Trimming left V 5 bases short and J 2 bases short, with 18 bases between. Germline assignment: CDR1 SQVTM and CDR2 ANQGSEA. The CDR3 sequence is CSVSPGGGVNTGELFF. As DNA, the CDR3 is TGCAGCGTTTCCCCCGGGGGCGGGGTTAACACCGGGGAGCTGTTTTTT.

This clonotype occurred a few times. The chain uses TRBV5-6 and TRBJ1-2, with D perhaps matching TRBD1 (5 bases). In germline, CDR1 is SGHDT, CDR2 YYEEEE. The CDR3 is 14 amino acids. The germline V and J ends were trimmed by 9 bases and 5 bases, with 20 bases remaining between them. The CDR3 spells CATGRDLSGYGYTF. CDR3 nucleotides: TGTGCCACCGGCAGGGACCTCTCGGGTTATGGCTACACCTTC. Supplemented by reference TRBV5-6 and TRBJ1-2, the full variable domain reads DAGVTQSPTHLIKTRGQQVTLRCSPKSGHDTVSWYQQALGQGPQFIFQYYEEEERQRGNFPDRFSGHQFPNYSSELNVNALLLGDSALYLCATGRDLSGYGYTFGSGTRLTVV.

This clonotype was recorded at least ten times. The chain employs TRBV7-9 and TRBJ2-5; 9 bases map to TRBD1. CDR1 and CDR2 (germline): SEHNR, FQNEAQ (reference sequence). This CDR3 spans 15 amino acids. The ends lost 5 bases at V and 4 bases at J; junction bases unmatched: 8. The CDR3 bases are TGTGCCAGCAGCCCCATCTGGGACAGGGCAGAGACCCAGTACTTC. Translated: CASSPIWDRAETQYF.

This clonotype was counted a single time. The chain carries TRBV28 and TRBJ2-3, with D maybe TRBD2 (5 bases). V gave up 6 bases and J gave up 0 bases, with 19 bases separating them. CDR1 MDHEN and CDR2 SYDVKM come from the germline V gene. The CDR3 is made up of 17 amino acids. The CDR3 nucleotides are TGTGCCAGCAGCCAACTAGGGCACAGCTCTAGCACAGATACGCAGTATTTT. Its protein product is CASSQLGHSSSTDTQYF.

The J gene is TRBJ2-3, the V gene TRBV24-1; TRBD2 matches 8 bases. Per germline, CDR1 KGHDR and CDR2 SFDVKD. J lost 7 bases, V lost 7 bases, and 18 bases had no gene match. The CDR3 loop spans 17 amino acids. The CDR3 sequence is CATSDSYYGTRVNTQYF. In nucleotides, the CDR3 is TGTGCCACCAGCGACTCGTACTACGGGACTAGAGTGAATACGCAGTATTTT.

This clonotype was seen more than once but under ten times. The V gene is TRBV5-1, the J gene TRBJ1-4, with D perhaps TRBD1 (5 bases). This CDR3 contains 14 residues. V was cut by 2 bases and J by 2 bases, with 7 bases left in between. CDR1 is SGHRS, CDR2 YFSETQ, per germline. DNA of the CDR3: TGCGCCAGCAGCTTCAGGGATACTAATGAAAAACTGTTTTTT. It is translated as CASSFRDTNEKLFF.

The chain links TRBV7-9 to TRBJ2-3; unclear D gene. The ends were cut back, 5 bases at V and 0 bases at J, with 9 bases in the middle. Germline CDR1 is SEHNR and CDR2 is FQNEAQ (reference sequence). CDR3 length equals 14 residues. CDR3 in amino acids: CASSEGMSTDTQYF. The CDR3 DNA reads TGTGCCAGCAGCGAAGGGATGAGCACAGATACGCAGTATTTT. The entire variable domain, with the rest obtained from reference TRBV7-9 and TRBJ2-3, is as follows: DTGVSQNPRHKITKRGQNVTFRCDPISEHNRLYWYRQTLGQGPEFLTYFQNEAQLEKSRLLSDRFSAERPKGSFSTLEIQRTEQGDSAMYLCASSEGMSTDTQYFGPGTRLTVL.